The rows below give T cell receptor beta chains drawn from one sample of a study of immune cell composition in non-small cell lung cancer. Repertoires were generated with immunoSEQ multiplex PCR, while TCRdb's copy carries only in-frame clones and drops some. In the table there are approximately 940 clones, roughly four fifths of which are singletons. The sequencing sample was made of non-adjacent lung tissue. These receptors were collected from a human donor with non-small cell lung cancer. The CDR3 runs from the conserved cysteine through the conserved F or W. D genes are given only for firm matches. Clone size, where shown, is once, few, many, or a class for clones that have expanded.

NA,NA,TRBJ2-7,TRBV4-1,CASSQRAGTSYEQYF,TGCGCCAGCAGCCAACGCGCCGGGACCTCCTACGAGCAGTACTTC
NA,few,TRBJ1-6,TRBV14,CASSHADSPLHF,TGTGCCAGCAGCCACGCGGATTCACCCCTCCACTTT
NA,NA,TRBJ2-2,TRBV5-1,CASSLGGSAGELFF,TGCGCCAGCAGCTTGGGCGGGTCCGCCGGGGAGCTGTTTTTT
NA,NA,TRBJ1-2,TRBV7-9,CASSLVQVKDGYTF,TGTGCCAGCAGCTTAGTTCAGGTCAAGGATGGCTACACCTTC
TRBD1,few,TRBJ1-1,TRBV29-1,CSVAQGVEAFF,TGCAGCGTCGCTCAGGGGGTAGAAGCTTTCTTT
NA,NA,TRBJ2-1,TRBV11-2,CASRLVSSYNEQFF,TGTGCCAGCAGGCTCGTCAGCTCCTACAATGAGCAGTTCTTC
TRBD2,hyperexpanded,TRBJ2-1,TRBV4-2,CASSQDPASGLPVEQFF,TGTGCCAGCAGCCAAGATCCGGCTAGCGGGCTCCCGGTTGAGCAGTTCTTC
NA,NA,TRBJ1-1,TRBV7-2,CASSLDNRGTEAFF,TGTGCCAGCAGCTTAGACAACCGGGGAACTGAAGCTTTCTTT
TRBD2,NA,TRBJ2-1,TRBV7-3,CAIPLAGAHYNEQFF,TGTGCCATCCCTCTAGCGGGGGCCCACTACAATGAGCAGTTCTTC
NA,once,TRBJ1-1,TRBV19,CASSVQGRGTEAFF,TGTGCCAGTAGTGTACAGGGACGGGGCACTGAAGCTTTCTTT
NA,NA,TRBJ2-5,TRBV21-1,CASSKTGSAKTKETQYF,TGTGCCAGCAGCAAAACGGGGTCAGCAAAAACGAAAGAGACCCAGTACTTC
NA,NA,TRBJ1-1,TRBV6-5,CASSYPRGAAFF,TGTGCCAGCAGTTACCCGAGGGGGGCAGCTTTCTTT
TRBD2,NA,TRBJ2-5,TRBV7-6,CASSLGAGGPETQYF,TGTGCCAGCAGCTTAGGAGCGGGGGGGCCCGAGACCCAGTACTTC
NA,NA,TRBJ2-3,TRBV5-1,CASSLNPAATDTQYF,TGCGCCAGCAGCTTAAATCCAGCGGCCACAGATACGCAGTATTTT
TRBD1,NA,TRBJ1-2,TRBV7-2,CASSLGGTGDYGYTF,TGTGCCAGCAGCCTAGGGGGGACAGGGGACTATGGCTACACCTTC
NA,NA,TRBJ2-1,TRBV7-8,CASSWLDYPPPIEQFF,TGTGCCAGCAGCTGGTTGGACTACCCGCCCCCTATAGAGCAGTTCTTC
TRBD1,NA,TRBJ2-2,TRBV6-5,CASSYSGGLNTGELFF,TGTGCCAGCAGTTACTCAGGGGGCTTGAACACCGGGGAGCTGTTTTTT
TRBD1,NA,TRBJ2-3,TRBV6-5,CASSYFGTVTDTQYF,TGTGCCAGCAGTTACTTTGGGACAGTCACAGATACGCAGTATTTT
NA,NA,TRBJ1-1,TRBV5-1,CASSPRTAGDAEAFF,TGCGCCAGCAGCCCCCGGACAGCCGGTGACGCTGAAGCTTTCTTT
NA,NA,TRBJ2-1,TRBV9,CASRTGGGLQFF,TGTGCCAGCCGGACAGGAGGGGGTTTACAGTTCTTC
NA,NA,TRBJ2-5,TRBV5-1,CASSLAGLAGQETQYF,TGCGCCAGCAGCTTGGCCGGGCTAGCCGGGCAAGAGACCCAGTACTTC
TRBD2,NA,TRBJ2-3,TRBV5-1,CASRSSSGDTQYF,TGCGCCAGCAGGTCGTCTAGCGGAGATACGCAGTATTTT
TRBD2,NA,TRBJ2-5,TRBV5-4,CASSIALSRGGRETQYF,TGTGCCAGCAGCATTGCCCTGTCGCGGGGGGGCCGAGAGACCCAGTACTTC
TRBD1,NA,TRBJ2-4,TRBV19,CASSPFRQGANIQYF,TGTGCCAGTAGTCCGTTTCGACAGGGGGCAAACATTCAGTACTTC
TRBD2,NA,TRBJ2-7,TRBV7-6,CASSLGASGASYEQYF,TGTGCCAGCAGCTTAGGGGCCAGCGGGGCGTCCTACGAGCAGTACTTC